This T cell receptor (beta chain) was recovered during a study of T-cell memory formation after mild COVID-19. Study overall: TCR clusters showed largely donor specificity.

Study-wide points: While clones contracting from day 15 to 85 were balanced between CD4 and CD8, later expanders leaned CD4+. Memory sampled before infection contained some responding clones, suggesting cross-reactive memory joined.

A remark on this clonotype: The antigen remains undetermined.

V lost 0 bases to trimming and J lost 6 bases, with 6 bases between them. The germline gives CDR1 MNHEY, CDR2 SVGEGT. The CDR3 spans 12 residues. Constant-segment primers served in 5'RACE that generated TCR alpha and TCR beta cDNA libraries bearing sample barcodes and UMIs. TCRdb called the 5' RACE reads again in MiXCR, with one record for every CDR3 protein. Among fewer than 350,000 distinct CDR3 sequences listed, 15% to 20% were seen once. The J gene is TRBJ2-7, the V gene TRBV6-2 or TRBV6-3; D not resolved. The sample taken for sequencing was PBMCs or a T cell subset sorted from them (not recorded which). The TCR originated in a man aged 18 to 29 who had mild COVID-19 (a few samples of this study predate the infection). Cell type and time point are not known. The chain's CDR3 is CASSYSTTEQYF. For the CDR3, the DNA is TGTGCCAGCAGTTACTCGACGACCGAGCAGTACTTC.